This T cell receptor beta chain derives from a study of T-cell memory formation after mild COVID-19. About the research overall: Largely donor-specific sequence clusters came from a couple of donors.

Constant-segment primers were used for 5'RACE, and the resulting TCR alpha and TCR beta cDNA libraries carried sample barcodes and UMIs. MiXCR, applied by TCRdb to the 5' RACE reads, yields one record per CDR3 protein. Counted here are 350,000 or so distinct CDR3 sequences, 10% to 15% occurring once; the ten biggest clones make up about 21%. The CDR3 is 14 amino acids. Germline CDR1 reads SGHTA; CDR2 reads FQGNSA. V was pared by 9 bases and J by 5 bases, with 14 bases between. The clonotype comes from a man aged 18 to 29 who had mild COVID-19 (a few samples of this study predate the infection). Cell type and time point are not known. Sequenced material: PBMCs or a T cell subset sorted from them (not recorded which). J is TRBJ1-6 and V is TRBV7-2, with D unresolved. The chain's CDR3 is CASCAREHNSPLHF. In DNA form, the CDR3 reads TGTGCCAGTTGCGCACGGGAGCATAATTCACCCCTCCACTTT. The whole variable domain, remainder taken from reference TRBV7-2 and TRBJ1-6, is GAGVSQSPSNKVTEKGKDVELRCDPISGHTALYWYRQSLGQGLEFLIYFQGNSAPDKSGLPSDRFSAERTGGSVSTLTIQRTQQEDSAVYLCASCAREHNSPLHFGNGTRLTVT.